This T cell receptor (beta chain) was sequenced in a study of cytomegalovirus exposure and HLA in healthy donors. Regarding the study as a whole: A subsequent analysis found that TCR clusters from the first cohort also tended to co-occur in the 110 or so validation repertoires, with 94% of cluster scores above 0. It was confirmed in vitro that a few of the CMV-associated chains were specific for CMV antigens. The listing of 150 to 200 TCR beta chains classed them as cytomegalovirus-associated.

Only one count was recorded for this clone. The antigen remains unidentified. V gave up 4 bases and J gave up 7 bases; unmatched junction bases: 6. Germline V CDR1 and CDR2: KGHSH, LQKENI. This CDR3 has 15 amino acids. Measured with immunoSEQ multiplex PCR; TCRdb has only the in-frame clones, and not every one. The profile shows around 200,000 clones, approximately 84% of them singletons. The sample taken for sequencing was PBMCs. The TCR was taken from a woman aged 18-35 years in good health and CMV-seropositive. V gene TRBV18 combines with J gene TRBJ1-5; 11 nucleotides align to TRBD1. Here the CDR3 reads CASSQGTGGIQPQHF. The CDR3 DNA reads as TGTGCCAGCTCACAAGGGACAGGGGGAATCCAGCCCCAGCATTTT.